The clone carrying this T cell receptor beta chain was counted ten times or more. The data stem from a study of CD8+CD57+ T cells in acquired aplastic anemia. The CDR3 runs 13 residues. Germline V gene data show CDR1 as SNHLY and CDR2 as FYNNEI. Trimming pared 2 bases from V and 8 bases from J, leaving 12 bases between. TCR beta VDJ and CDR3 were profiled, and genomic DNA was the template. Using its own MiXCR run on the reads, TCRdb lists one record per CDR3 protein. The sample consists of just over 450,000 distinct CDR3 sequences, around 32% of them appearing once. Patients included in sequencing had previously demonstrated CD8+CD57+ cell expansion by flow cytometry.

This chain links TRBV2 with TRBJ1-2; D is perhaps TRBD1 (6 bases). Sequenced input: sorted CD4+, CD8+, or CD8+CD57+ T cells (not recorded which) from PBMCs. This TCR came from a human donor with aplastic anemia. CDR3 nucleotides: TGTGCCAGCAGTGAACACAGGGAGATAGGCTACACCTTC. Translated: CASSEHREIGYTF.